These T cell receptor beta chains were read from a single sample in a study of cytomegalovirus exposure and HLA in healthy donors. Repertoires were generated with immunoSEQ multiplex PCR, while TCRdb's copy carries only in-frame clones and drops some. Of 150,000 to 180,000 clones listed, about 80% were seen once; the top ten hold 13%. The sequencing input was PBMCs. These receptor sequences come from a man younger than 45 in good health and CMV-seropositive. The CDR3 runs from the conserved cysteine through the conserved F or W. The order of the fields is J gene, D gene, V gene, clone size, CDR3 protein, CDR3 DNA. A D gene is named only where the DNA matches it firmly. Not every row has a clone size; where given, it reads once, few, many or a size class.

>TRBJ2-7|.|TRBV6-5|few
CASSFRESPYEQYF
TGTGCCAGCAGTTTTAGGGAGTCCCCCTACGAGCAGTACTTC
>TRBJ1-1|.|TRBV10-2|.
CASSERRGTGNTEAFF
TGCGCCAGCAGTGAGAGACGGGGTACGGGGAACACTGAAGCTTTCTTT
>TRBJ1-5|.|TRBV27|.
CASSLSRTGTQHF
TGTGCCAGCAGTCTAAGTCGCACGGGGACCCAGCATTTT
>TRBJ2-7|TRBD2|TRBV27|few
CASRASGSYEQYF
TGTGCCAGCCGGGCTAGCGGTTCCTACGAGCAGTACTTC
>TRBJ2-7|.|TRBV10-1|.
CASSVAGQTYEQYF
TGCGCCAGCAGTGTCGCGGGGCAAACCTACGAGCAGTACTTC
>TRBJ2-7|.|TRBV30|.
CARREGAGYEQYF
TGTGCCCGCCGGGAGGGGGCAGGCTACGAGCAGTACTTC
>TRBJ2-7|.|TRBV28|.
CASRRGGTYEQYF
TGTGCCAGCAGGCGCGGGGGCACCTACGAGCAGTACTTC
>TRBJ1-1|.|TRBV11-1|.
CASSLYGGTEAFF
TGTGCCAGCAGCTTATACGGGGGCACTGAAGCTTTCTTT
>TRBJ1-2|.|TRBV10-3|.
CAISDRDTNYGYTF
TGTGCCATCAGTGACAGGGACACTAACTATGGCTACACCTTC
>TRBJ2-2|TRBD1|TRBV2|few
CASSRQRTGGELFF
TGTGCCAGCAGTAGGCAACGGACAGGCGGGGAGCTGTTTTTT
>TRBJ2-3|TRBD2|TRBV15|.
CATSRDSASGLSTDTQYF
TGTGCCACCAGCAGAGATTCGGCTAGCGGACTTAGCACAGATACGCAGTATTTT
>TRBJ1-5|.|TRBV4-2|.
CASSQTGGTNQPQHF
TGTGCCAGCAGCCAAACCGGGGGTACCAATCAGCCCCAGCATTTT
>TRBJ2-7|TRBD2|TRBV6-6|.
CASSYSPGLADEQYF
TGTGCCAGCAGTTACTCGCCGGGACTAGCGGACGAGCAGTACTTC
>TRBJ1-2|.|TRBV7-9|.
CASSFDSDYGYTF
TGTGCCAGCAGCTTCGACAGCGACTATGGCTACACCTTC
>TRBJ2-7|TRBD1|TRBV11-2|.
CASSLETGGWGEQYF
TGTGCCAGCAGCTTAGAGACAGGGGGGTGGGGCGAGCAGTACTTC
>TRBJ2-3|.|TRBV9|.
CASSVAGAADTQYF
TGTGCCAGCAGCGTAGCGGGAGCAGCAGATACGCAGTATTTT
>TRBJ2-3|.|TRBV6-1|once
CASRTHGPSTDTQYF
TGTGCCAGCAGGACGCATGGGCCTAGCACAGATACGCAGTATTTT
>TRBJ2-7|.|TRBV5-6|.
CASSSRGFTYEQYF
TGTGCCAGCAGCTCCAGGGGATTCACCTACGAGCAGTACTTC
>TRBJ2-1|TRBD2|TRBV5-1|.
CASSLEAGGLKFF
TGCGCCAGCAGCTTGGAAGCGGGAGGTTTGAAGTTCTTC
>TRBJ2-7|TRBD1|TRBV19|.
CASSSGTAYEQYF
TGTGCCAGTAGTTCTGGGACAGCCTACGAGCAGTACTTC
>TRBJ2-2|.|TRBV28|once
CASNSPGRATGELFF
TGTGCCAGCAATTCCCCCGGGAGAGCCACCGGGGAGCTGTTTTTT
>TRBJ2-7|.|TRBV9|.
CASSVATGRGGGYEQYF
TGTGCCAGCAGCGTAGCTACGGGCAGGGGAGGGGGCTACGAGCAGTACTTC
>TRBJ2-1|TRBD2|TRBV6-4|few
CASSLLAGEGNEQFF
TGTGCCAGCAGTTTACTAGCGGGAGAAGGAAATGAGCAGTTCTTC
>TRBJ1-6|TRBD1|TRBV15|.
CATRRTGNNSPLHF
TGTGCCACCAGACGGACAGGGAACAATTCACCCCTCCACTTT
>TRBJ2-1|.|TRBV19|once
CASRVTGSSYNEQFF
TGTGCCAGTAGGGTTACTGGGAGCTCCTACAATGAGCAGTTCTTC
>TRBJ1-1|.|TRBV5-4|.
CASSPESSFGTEAFF
TGTGCCAGCAGCCCGGAGAGCAGCTTTGGCACTGAAGCTTTCTTT
>TRBJ1-5|.|TRBV7-2|.
CASSPASGPQHF
TGTGCCAGCAGTCCAGCCAGCGGGCCCCAGCATTTT
>TRBJ1-2|.|TRBV28|.
CASRPGYYGYTF
TGTGCCAGCAGGCCAGGGTACTATGGCTACACCTTC
>TRBJ1-3|.|TRBV7-2|.
CASSYNSGNTIYF
TGTGCCAGCAGCTACAACTCTGGAAACACCATATATTTT
>TRBJ2-2|TRBD2|TRBV4-2|.
CASSPGLAGGPYTGELVF
TGTGCCAGCAGCCCGGGACTAGCGGGAGGGCCTTACACCGGGGAGCTGGTTTTT
>TRBJ2-3|TRBD2|TRBV4-2|.
CASSQFSGRATDTQYF
TGTGCCAGCAGCCAATTTAGCGGGAGGGCAACAGATACGCAGTATTTT
>TRBJ2-7|.|TRBV6-5|.
CATTSGWSSYEQYF
TGTGCCACCACCTCAGGGTGGAGCTCCTACGAGCAGTACTTC
>TRBJ2-7|TRBD1|TRBV5-1|.
CASSLQGVGAASYEQYF
TGCGCCAGCAGCTTACAGGGGGTTGGGGCAGCCTCCTACGAGCAGTACTTC
>TRBJ1-5|TRBD1|TRBV28|.
CASRQTGANQPQHF
TGTGCCAGCAGGCAAACAGGGGCCAATCAGCCCCAGCATTTT
>TRBJ2-5|TRBD2|TRBV6-9|.
CASILSRPSGRAEETQYF
TGTGCCAGCATCCTCTCGAGGCCTAGCGGGAGGGCCGAGGAGACCCAGTACTTC
>TRBJ2-1|.|TRBV7-6|.
CASSFEQGSNEQFF
TGTGCCAGCAGCTTCGAACAGGGAAGCAATGAGCAGTTCTTC
>TRBJ2-7|TRBD2|TRBV28|once
CASSLSGTSGSYEQYF
TGTGCCAGCAGTTTATCCGGGACTAGCGGCTCCTACGAGCAGTACTTC
>TRBJ2-3|TRBD2|TRBV28|.
CASSPSGRAWGDTQYF
TGTGCCAGCAGTCCTAGCGGGAGGGCCTGGGGAGATACGCAGTATTTT
>TRBJ2-7|.|TRBV7-2|.
CASSRDTVSYEQYF
TGTGCCAGCAGCCGGGACACCGTCTCCTACGAGCAGTACTTC
>TRBJ2-2|.|TRBV15|.
CATSSREAGELFF
TGTGCCACCAGCAGTAGGGAGGCCGGGGAGCTGTTTTTT
>TRBJ1-2|TRBD1|TRBV27|.
CASTPRTGQGYTF
TGTGCCAGCACTCCCCGGACAGGGCAAGGCTACACCTTC
>TRBJ1-2|.|TRBV9|.
CASSGSVDRTAYYGYTF
TGTGCCAGCAGCGGTAGTGTCGACAGGACAGCATACTATGGCTACACCTTC
>TRBJ1-2|.|TRBV2|.
CASTPGATQFDYGYTF
TGTGCCAGCACTCCAGGGGCGACCCAATTCGACTATGGCTACACCTTC
>TRBJ2-7|TRBD2|TRBV10-3|.
CAIRAGAFSYEQYF
TGTGCCATCAGAGCGGGGGCCTTCTCCTACGAGCAGTACTTC
>TRBJ1-5|.|TRBV28|few
CATHRDSNQPQHF
TGTGCCACCCACAGGGATTCCAATCAGCCCCAGCATTTT
>TRBJ2-7|TRBD2|TRBV14|.
CASSQDSGFTEQYF
TGTGCCAGCAGCCAAGATAGCGGGTTCACCGAGCAGTACTTC
>TRBJ2-5|.|TRBV11-2|.
CASVRRGETQYF
TGTGCCAGCGTGCGGAGAGGAGAGACCCAGTACTTC
>TRBJ2-7|.|TRBV27|.
CASSLGAGFFPFAYEQYF
TGTGCCAGCAGTTTAGGTGCAGGGTTTTTCCCTTTTGCCTACGAGCAGTACTTC
>TRBJ2-3|.|TRBV7-8|once
CASSLNTDTTHTDTQYF
TGTGCCAGCAGCTTAAATACAGACACCACCCACACAGATACGCAGTATTTT
>TRBJ2-3|TRBD2|TRBV7-2|.
CASSLGTGLAATDTQYF
TGTGCCAGCAGCTTGGGCACTGGACTAGCTGCCACAGATACGCAGTATTTT
>TRBJ2-3|.|TRBV6-5|.
CASSYESADTQYF
TGTGCCAGCAGTTACGAGAGTGCAGATACGCAGTATTTT
>TRBJ2-7|TRBD2|TRBV19|.
CASHQAGVGEQYF
TGTGCCAGCCACCAGGCGGGAGTTGGAGAGCAGTACTTC
>TRBJ1-2|.|TRBV27|.
CASRASYFEGYTF
TGTGCCAGCCGCGCGTCGTACTTCGAAGGCTACACCTTC
>TRBJ2-7|TRBD1|TRBV30|.
CAWSRDRDRYEQYF
TGTGCCTGGAGTAGGGACAGGGACAGGTACGAGCAGTACTTC
>TRBJ2-1|TRBD2|TRBV5-1|.
CASSPEGSGSRNEQFF
TGCGCCAGCAGCCCGGAGGGTAGCGGGAGTAGGAATGAGCAGTTCTTC
>TRBJ2-5|.|TRBV7-7|.
CASSPTRGQETQYF
TGTGCTAGCAGCCCGACTCGGGGACAAGAGACCCAGTACTTC
>TRBJ1-5|TRBD1|TRBV5-6|.
CASSSKQGQPQHF
TGTGCCAGCAGCAGCAAACAGGGGCAGCCCCAGCATTTT
>TRBJ2-5|.|TRBV28|.
CASGWGHQTQYF
TGTGCCAGCGGCTGGGGGCATCAGACCCAGTACTTC
>TRBJ2-2|.|TRBV5-1|.
CASSLDRVDTGELFF
TGCGCCAGCAGCTTGGACAGGGTCGACACCGGGGAGCTGTTTTTT